These 30 T cell receptor beta chains originate from one sample sequenced in a study of CD8+ T cells in alopecia areata. The treatment here: oral pan-JAK inhibitor, 5-10 mg twice daily. Sequencing used cDNA as its template, made by extracting RNA and reverse transcribing it. The table came from immunoSEQ multiplex PCR; TCRdb's copy has only in-frame clones and leaves some out. The data show about 110,000 clones, about 59% seen once. The sequencing used CD8+ T cells sorted from blood, collected at week 24, from a patient treated with tofacitinib. All receptors derive from a human donor with alopecia areata.

The chain is built from TRBV29-1 and TRBJ2-1, with 9 bases that match TRBD1. The V gene's germline CDR1 is SQVTM and CDR2 ANQGSEA. The CDR3 is made up of 14 amino acids. After removal of 2 bases from V and 6 bases from J, the junction contained 5 bases not matched to a gene. The CDR3 bases are TGCAGCGTTGAATTGGGACAGGGTCCCAATGAGCAGTTCTTC. It is translated as CSVELGQGPNEQFF.

The chain has TRBV7-9 and TRBJ2-3; the D call may be TRBD1 or TRBD2 (5 bases each). V was clipped by 1 base and J by 2 bases, with 7 bases between them. The germline gives CDR1 SEHNR, CDR2 FQNEAQ (reference sequence). This CDR3 region has 14 residues. The CDR3 spells CASSLGDHTDTQYF. The CDR3 bases are TGTGCCAGCAGCTTAGGGGACCACACAGATACGCAGTATTTT.

The CDR3 coding sequence is TGCGCCAGCAGCTTGGGAACGGGGACAAGGGCCAAAAACATTCAGTACTTC. This codes for CASSLGTGTRAKNIQYF. The chain carries TRBV5-1 and TRBJ2-4; D possibly corresponds to TRBD1 (6 bases). The V gene's germline CDR1 is SGHRS and CDR2 YFSETQ. The CDR3 covers 17 residues. V lost 0 bases and J 1 base, leaving 14 bases between the germline ends.

The V call is TRBV7-2, the J call TRBJ2-1; 8 bases fit TRBD2. The trim removed 11 bases at V and 3 bases at J, leaving 12 bases unmatched. The CDR3 extends over 15 amino acids. Germline V CDR1 and CDR2: SGHTA, FQGNSA. This CDR3 reads CAERGNSGDYNEQFF. As DNA, the CDR3 is TGTGCCGAAAGGGGGAATAGCGGGGACTACAATGAGCAGTTCTTC.

The chain is built from TRBV6-6 and TRBJ2-7; TRBD2 agrees at 8 bases. CDR1 and CDR2 (germline): MNHNY, SVGAGI (reference sequence). There are 13 residues in the CDR3. V lost 5 bases to trimming and J lost 7 bases; unmatched junction nucleotides: 7. Written as DNA, the CDR3 is TGTGCCAGCAGTCCTGGACTAGCCGGGGAGCAGTACTTC. Its protein product is CASSPGLAGEQYF.

This clone was recorded many times. The J gene is TRBJ2-3, the V gene TRBV9; D remains ambiguous. CDR1 SGDLS and CDR2 YYNGEE come from the germline V gene. The V and J ends lost 0 bases and 6 bases respectively, with 8 bases between them. The CDR3 is 13 residues long. CDR3 protein: CASSVGNVDTQYF. CDR3 sequence (DNA): TGTGCCAGCAGCGTAGGTAACGTCGATACGCAGTATTTT.

The chain has TRBV7-2 and TRBJ2-7; D unclear. V lost 5 bases, J lost 3 bases, and 17 bases lay in between. Per the germline V gene, CDR1 is SGHTA and CDR2 is FQGNSA. The length of the CDR3 is 15 residues. In nucleotides, the CDR3 is TGTGCCAGCAGCCCGCGCCCGACAAATTTCTACGAGCAGTACTTC. Translating it yields CASSPRPTNFYEQYF.

For this clone: Likely a read error: the CDR3 ends without its conserved phenylalanine or tryptophan. The gene calls are TRBV2 and TRBJ1-6; no clear D. Trimming removed 7 bases from V and 7 bases from J, with 8 bases in between. Germline CDR1 is SNHLY and CDR2 is FYNNEI. The CDR3 runs 12 residues. Here the CDR3 DNA reads TGTGCCAGCATGTCAGAGAATTCACCCCTCCACCTT. Translated, it gives CASMSENSPLHL.

A few counts support this clone. The genes are TRBV29-1 and TRBJ2-7, with D uncertain. V was pared by 0 bases and J by 9 bases, with 6 bases between. The CDR3 spans 10 residues. The germline gives CDR1 SQVTM, CDR2 ANQGSEA. The CDR3 coding sequence is TGCAGCGTTGAAGAAGCAGGGCAGTACTTC. It translates to CSVEEAGQYF.

J is TRBJ2-7 and V is TRBV7-3, with D hard to call. The length of the CDR3 is 13 residues. V was trimmed by 6 bases and J by 3 bases, leaving 12 bases between them. Germline V gene data show CDR1 as SGHTA and CDR2 as FQGTGA. In DNA, the CDR3 is TGTGCCAGCAGTCCCGGCGGAGACTACGAGCAGTACTTC. This encodes CASSPGGDYEQYF. Variable domain in full (rest from reference TRBV7-3 and TRBJ2-7): GAGVSQTPSNKVTEKGKYVELRCDPISGHTALYWYRQSLGQGPEFLIYFQGTGAADDSGLPNDRFFAVRPEGSVSTLKIQRTERGDSAVYLCASSPGGDYEQYFGPGTRLTVT.

This sequence joins TRBV9 and TRBJ2-2; 9 nucleotides match TRBD1. This CDR3 has 15 residues. V was clipped by 6 bases and J by 3 bases; unmatched bases: 6. Per germline, CDR1 SGDLS and CDR2 YYNGEE. CDR3 amino acids: CASNRDRVYTGELFF. As DNA, the CDR3 is TGTGCCAGCAACAGGGACAGGGTCTACACCGGGGAGCTGTTTTTT. The full variable domain, in which reference TRBV9 and TRBJ2-2 provide the parts outside the CDR3, is DSGVTQTPKHLITATGQRVTLRCSPRSGDLSVYWYQQSLDQGLQFLIQYYNGEERAKGNILERFSAQQFPDLHSELNLSSLELGDSALYFCASNRDRVYTGELFFGEGSRLTVL.

The chain couples TRBV6-5 to TRBJ2-1; 8 positions match TRBD2. The germline V gene encodes CDR1 MNHEY and CDR2 SVGAGI. V gave up 2 bases and J gave up 0 bases; unmatched junction bases: 3. The CDR3 has 16 residues. CDR3 sequence: CASSYERGSSYNEQFF. The DNA for the CDR3 is TGTGCCAGCAGTTACGAGCGGGGGAGCTCCTACAATGAGCAGTTCTTC.

The CDR3 DNA reads as TGTGCCAGCAGCGAAGGGGGCTCTGGGGCCAACGTCCTGACTTTC. Translating gives CASSEGGSGANVLTF. This rearrangement joins TRBV4-2 to TRBJ2-6, with TRBD1 as a possible D gene (6 bases). CDR1 LGHNA and CDR2 YNFKEQ come from the germline V gene. This CDR3 contains 15 residues. Trimming pared 5 bases from V and 0 bases from J, leaving 8 bases between.

This chain links TRBV30 with TRBJ2-7, with D tentatively TRBD1 (6 bases). Germline assignment: CDR1 GTSNPN and CDR2 SVGIG (reference sequence). Trimming pared 2 bases from V and 6 bases from J, leaving 11 bases between. CDR3 length equals 12 residues. The CDR3 sequence: CAWSPQGAEQYF. As DNA, the CDR3 is TGTGCCTGGAGTCCACAGGGTGCCGAGCAGTACTTC.

J is TRBJ1-2 and V is TRBV30; D is ambiguous. Germline CDR1 reads GTSNPN; CDR2 reads SVGIG (reference sequence). Trimming pared 1 base from V and 2 bases from J, leaving 11 bases between. CDR3 length: 14 residues. The CDR3 DNA reads TGTGCCTGGAGTGGTTTTGGGATCAACTATGGCTACACCTTC. Protein sequence: CAWSGFGINYGYTF.

This clone has just one count. The gene calls are TRBV7-9 and TRBJ1-4; D remains ambiguous. The germline gives CDR1 SEHNR, CDR2 FQNEAQ (reference sequence). The CDR3 has 15 amino acids. V lost 2 bases to trimming and J lost 4 bases, with 11 bases between them. Written as DNA, the CDR3 is TGTGCCAGCAGCTTACTGCCGGAATATAATGAAAAACTGTTTTTT. Its translation: CASSLLPEYNEKLFF.

This clone was found a few times. The chain is built from TRBV5-6 and TRBJ2-1, with a possible D match to TRBD1 (5 bases). The V gene's germline CDR1 is SGHDT and CDR2 YYEEEE. This CDR3 comprises 13 residues. Trimming stripped 0 bases from V and 6 bases from J, with 7 bases between. CDR3 loop: CASSLAQGNEQFF. The CDR3 DNA reads TGTGCCAGCAGCTTGGCTCAGGGCAATGAGCAGTTCTTC.

J is TRBJ2-1 and V is TRBV5-6; D possibly corresponds to TRBD2 (7 bases). V lost 4 bases, J lost 5 bases, and 16 bases lay in between. The CDR3 sequence is 15 residues long. Germline assignment: CDR1 SGHDT and CDR2 YYEEEE. This chain's CDR3 is CASSRGGAGDNEQFF. The DNA of the CDR3 is TGTGCCAGCAGCCGAGGGGGGGCCGGGGACAATGAGCAGTTCTTC. Full variable domain (remainder filled in from reference TRBV5-6 and TRBJ2-1): DAGVTQSPTHLIKTRGQQVTLRCSPKSGHDTVSWYQQALGQGPQFIFQYYEEEERQRGNFPDRFSGHQFPNYSSELNVNALLLGDSALYLCASSRGGAGDNEQFFGPGTRLTVL.

This clone has just a few counts. The V call is TRBV2, the J call TRBJ1-1; D is ambiguous. The V end lost 5 bases, the J end lost 4 bases, and 5 bases lay between the germline ends. Germline CDR1 SNHLY, CDR2 FYNNEI. There are 11 residues in the CDR3. The CDR3 sequence: CASSRSTEAFF. CDR3 DNA: TGTGCCAGCAGTCGGAGCACTGAAGCTTTCTTT.

The rearrangement uses TRBV11-2 and TRBJ2-1; maybe TRBD2 (6 bases). V gave up 6 bases and J gave up 8 bases, with 11 bases separating them. The germline V gene encodes CDR1 SGHAT and CDR2 FQNNGV. The CDR3 length is 12 residues. The CDR3 DNA reads TGTGCCAGCAGGATTAGCGGTGATGAGCAGTTCTTC. Translating it yields CASRISGDEQFF.

The chain carries TRBV7-2 and TRBJ2-5; 8 bases line up with TRBD1. The junction had 9 bases not matched to a gene; V was cut back by 5 bases and J by 7 bases. CDR3 length equals 14 residues. CDR1 is SGHTA and CDR2 is FQGNSA in the germline V gene. The CDR3 loop is CASSPGGSLGTQYF. The CDR3 region has the DNA TGTGCCAGCAGCCCAGGGGGCAGTTTGGGGACCCAGTACTTC.

The V call is TRBV4-3, the J call TRBJ2-5; D is unclear. CDR3 length: 15 residues. Looked up from germline, CDR1 is LGHNA and CDR2 is YSLEER. V was shortened by 1 base and J by 0 bases, with 9 bases between the two germline ends. The chain's CDR3 is CASSQVLRHQETQYF. The DNA for the CDR3 is TGCGCCAGCAGCCAAGTTCTGAGACACCAAGAGACCCAGTACTTC.

CDR3 protein: CASSRGAQGKNTEAFF. Written as DNA, the CDR3 is TGTGCCAGCAGTAGAGGAGCGCAGGGGAAGAACACTGAAGCTTTCTTT. J is TRBJ1-1 and V is TRBV7-9; tentative D call: TRBD1 (6 bases). From germline, CDR1 is SEHNR and CDR2 FQNEAQ (reference sequence). V was trimmed by 6 bases and J by 1 base, leaving 18 bases between them. This CDR3 has 16 residues.

The rearrangement links TRBV27 to TRBJ1-6; no clear D. CDR3 size: 14 residues. Germline-derived CDR1 and CDR2 are MNHEY and SMNVEV (reference sequence). The germline V and J ends were trimmed by 11 bases and 8 bases, with 19 bases remaining between them. The CDR3: CASQPVLEDSPLHF. The CDR3 DNA reads TGTGCCTCCCAACCTGTCTTGGAGGATTCACCCCTCCACTTT.

The gene calls are TRBV27 and TRBJ1-2; D is undetermined. This CDR3 has 17 amino acids. Trimming removed 4 bases at V and 0 bases at J, with 18 bases between. From germline, CDR1 is MNHEY and CDR2 SMNVEV (reference sequence). CDR3: CASSSYPTFGTNYGYTF. The DNA for the CDR3 is TGTGCCAGCAGTTCCTACCCCACGTTCGGGACTAACTATGGCTACACCTTC.

Only a few counts were recorded for this clone. J is TRBJ1-4 and V is TRBV16; 8 bases map to TRBD1. The ends lost 4 bases at V and 8 bases at J; junction bases unmatched: 6. CDR1 is KGHSY, CDR2 FQNENV, per germline. The CDR3 has 14 residues. In DNA, the CDR3 is TGTGCCAGCAGCCCAGGACAGGGTGACGAAAAACTGTTTTTT. This codes for CASSPGQGDEKLFF.

The chain is built from TRBV5-1 and TRBJ2-2, with D perhaps assigned TRBD1 or TRBD2 (6 bases each). CDR1 and CDR2 (germline): SGHRS, YFSETQ. Between the trimmed V and J ends, which lost 4 bases and 6 bases, there was a span of 19 bases. The CDR3 has 16 residues. CDR3 protein: CASSPRLQGRSGELFF. CDR3 coding DNA: TGCGCCAGCAGCCCCAGGCTCCAGGGGAGGTCCGGGGAGCTGTTTTTT.

This chain uses TRBV5-1 with TRBJ2-3; 12 bases map to TRBD2. CDR1 SGHRS and CDR2 YFSETQ come from the germline V gene. The CDR3 extends over 16 amino acids. V was pared by 4 bases and J by 4 bases, with 7 bases of the junction left unmatched. In DNA form, the CDR3 reads TGCGCCAGCAGCCAAGATCTAGCGGGGGGGCCAGATACGCAGTATTTT. It yields the protein CASSQDLAGGPDTQYF.

This clone came up a few times. The chain has TRBV29-1 and TRBJ2-7; D might be TRBD1 (6 bases). Germline V gene lookup returns CDR1 SQVTM and CDR2 ANQGSEA. V was shortened by 4 bases and J by 7 bases, with 8 bases between the two germline ends. This CDR3 contains 10 residues. The CDR3 loop is CSVGTGEQYF. CDR3 sequence (DNA): TGCAGCGTTGGAACAGGGGAGCAGTACTTC.

V gene TRBV6-1 combines with J gene TRBJ1-5; D is possibly TRBD1 (5 bases). Germline V gene data show CDR1 as MNHNS and CDR2 as SASEGT. V lost 2 bases and J 6 bases, leaving 14 bases between the germline ends. This CDR3 contains 15 residues. The CDR3 DNA follows: TGTGCCAGCAGTGAACTCAGGGCGGGAAGTCAGCCCCAGCATTTT. Protein: CASSELRAGSQPQHF.